This T cell receptor beta chain was retrieved from a study of blood T cell repertoires in COVID-19. This clone was seen more than once but under ten times. Clones were sequenced by immunoSEQ multiplex PCR, and TCRdb holds only the in-frame ones, with some missing. This table has about 72,000 clones, around 76% appearing once. V gave up 0 bases and J gave up 7 bases, with 11 bases separating them. There are 13 residues in the CDR3. The germline V gene encodes CDR1 SGHDT and CDR2 YYEEEE. The chain couples TRBV5-6 to TRBJ2-7, with D perhaps matching TRBD1 (5 bases). What was sequenced was peripheral blood. The receptor was derived from a human donor in a cohort sampled during active COVID-19. The DNA of the CDR3 is TGTGCCAGCAGCTTGGGCAGGGTAGGGGAGCAGTACTTC. It is translated as CASSLGRVGEQYF. Full variable domain (rest looked up from reference TRBV5-6 and TRBJ2-7): DAGVTQSPTHLIKTRGQQVTLRCSPKSGHDTVSWYQQALGQGPQFIFQYYEEEERQRGNFPDRFSGHQFPNYSSELNVNALLLGDSALYLCASSLGRVGEQYFGPGTRLTVT.